This T cell receptor beta chain was sequenced for a study of human T cells and chemical hapten exposure. Study in general: Cases of alopecia areata, totalis or universalis occurred in a predominantly female patient group.

A remark on this clonotype: Its antigen is still unknown.

CDR3 length equals 14 residues. Unmatched junction bases numbered 4, after V lost 2 bases and J lost 8 bases. The germline CDR1 and CDR2 sequences are MDHEN and SYDVKM. As the library was built, unique molecular identifiers were attached to individual cDNA molecules. TCRdb reprocessed the RACE reads with MiXCR, giving one entry per CDR3 protein. This sample yields tens of thousands of distinct CDR3 sequences, of which over 7.5% are seen a single time; 26% belongs to the top ten. Time point: patch test 3, about 24 weeks after DPC sensitization. Treatment reported: therapeutic diphenylcyclopropenone sensitization with weekly scalp DPC. Total RNA came from unfractionated whole blood. Overall study results and limits: Positive correlation was observed between PT1 expanded TCR counts and patch test score.

The source is a man between 45 and 60 years old with alopecia areata. Some clones in this sample may be carry-over from other donors' samples. The gene calls are TRBV28 and TRBJ2-1, with TRBD2 matching over 9 bases. Sequencing used whole blood, obtained in connection with sensitization to the hapten diphenylcyclopropenone (DPC). Written as DNA, the CDR3 is TGTGCCAGCAGTTTAATAGCGGGAGATCATGAGCAGTTCTTC. This gives the protein CASSLIAGDHEQFF.